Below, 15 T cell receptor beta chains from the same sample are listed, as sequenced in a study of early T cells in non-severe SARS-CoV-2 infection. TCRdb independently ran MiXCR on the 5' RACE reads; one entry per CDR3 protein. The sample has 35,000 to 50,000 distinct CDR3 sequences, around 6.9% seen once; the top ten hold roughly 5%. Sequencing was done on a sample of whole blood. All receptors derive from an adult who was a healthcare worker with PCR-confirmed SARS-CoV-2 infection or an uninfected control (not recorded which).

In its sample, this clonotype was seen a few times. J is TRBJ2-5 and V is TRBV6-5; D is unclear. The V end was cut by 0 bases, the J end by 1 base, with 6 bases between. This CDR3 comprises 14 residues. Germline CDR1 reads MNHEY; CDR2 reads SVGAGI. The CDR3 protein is CASSYSWGQETQYF. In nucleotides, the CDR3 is TGTGCCAGCAGTTACTCTTGGGGCCAAGAGACCCAGTACTTC.

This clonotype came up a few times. The chain's CDR3 is CASSYWTGSEAFF. CDR3 in DNA: TGTGCCAGCAGTTACTGGACAGGGTCTGAAGCTTTCTTT. The rearrangement uses TRBV6-2 or TRBV6-3 and TRBJ1-1; 8 bases map to TRBD1. The CDR3 totals 13 residues. The junction had 1 base not matched to a gene; V was cut back by 1 base and J by 6 bases. The germline CDR1 and CDR2 sequences are MNHEY and SVGEGT.

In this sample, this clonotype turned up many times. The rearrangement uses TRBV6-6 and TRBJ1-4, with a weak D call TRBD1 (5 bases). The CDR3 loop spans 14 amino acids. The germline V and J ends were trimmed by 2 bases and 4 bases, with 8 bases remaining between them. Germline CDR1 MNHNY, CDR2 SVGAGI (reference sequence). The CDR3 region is CASSYRGGNEKLFF. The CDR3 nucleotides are TGTGCCAGCAGTTACAGGGGAGGTAATGAAAAACTGTTTTTT.

In DNA form, the CDR3 reads TGCGCCAGCGGAGGACAGGGGGCCAATGAGCAGTTCTTC. Protein product: CASGGQGANEQFF. The chain joins TRBV5-1 to TRBJ2-1, with 11 positions matching TRBD1. The V gene end was trimmed by 7 bases and the J gene end by 6 bases; junction bases not matched to a gene: 3. The germline V gene has CDR1 SGHRS and CDR2 YFSETQ. This CDR3 is built from 13 residues.

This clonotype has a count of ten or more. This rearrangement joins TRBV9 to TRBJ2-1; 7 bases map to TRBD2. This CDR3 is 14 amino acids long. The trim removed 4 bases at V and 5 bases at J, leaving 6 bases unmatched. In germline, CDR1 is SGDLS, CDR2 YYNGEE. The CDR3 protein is CASSTRDYHNEQFF. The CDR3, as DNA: TGTGCCAGCAGCACCCGGGACTACCACAATGAGCAGTTCTTC. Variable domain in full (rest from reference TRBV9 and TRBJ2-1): DSGVTQTPKHLITATGQRVTLRCSPRSGDLSVYWYQQSLDQGLQFLIQYYNGEERAKGNILERFSAQQFPDLHSELNLSSLELGDSALYFCASSTRDYHNEQFFGPGTRLTVL.

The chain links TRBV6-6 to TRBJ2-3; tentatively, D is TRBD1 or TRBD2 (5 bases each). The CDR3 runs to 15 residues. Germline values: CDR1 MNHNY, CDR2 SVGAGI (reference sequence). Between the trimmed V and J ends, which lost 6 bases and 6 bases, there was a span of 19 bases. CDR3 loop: CASSNTGASADTQYF. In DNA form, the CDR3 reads TGTGCCAGCAGCAACACCGGGGCCTCCGCCGATACGCAGTATTTT.

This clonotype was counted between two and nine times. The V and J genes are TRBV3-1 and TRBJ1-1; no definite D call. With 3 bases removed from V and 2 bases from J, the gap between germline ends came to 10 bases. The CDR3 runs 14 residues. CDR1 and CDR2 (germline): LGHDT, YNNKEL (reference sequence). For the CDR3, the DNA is TGTGCCAGCAGCCAGGCCGGACTAAACACTGAAGCTTTCTTT. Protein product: CASSQAGLNTEAFF.

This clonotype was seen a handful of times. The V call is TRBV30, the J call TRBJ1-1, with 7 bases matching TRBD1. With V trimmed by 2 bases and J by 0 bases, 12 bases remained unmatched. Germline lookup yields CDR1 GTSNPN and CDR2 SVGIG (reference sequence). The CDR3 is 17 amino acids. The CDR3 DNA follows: TGTGCCTGGAGTCCCCATCAGGGGGTGGTTATGAACACTGAAGCTTTCTTT. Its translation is CAWSPHQGVVMNTEAFF.

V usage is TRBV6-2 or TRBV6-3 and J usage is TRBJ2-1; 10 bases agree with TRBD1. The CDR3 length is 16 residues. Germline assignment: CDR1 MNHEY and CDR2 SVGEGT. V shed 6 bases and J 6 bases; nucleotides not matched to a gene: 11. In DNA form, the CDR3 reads TGTGCCAGCAGAACGCTGGGACAGGGGTTTGCCAATGAGCAGTTCTTC. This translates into CASRTLGQGFANEQFF.

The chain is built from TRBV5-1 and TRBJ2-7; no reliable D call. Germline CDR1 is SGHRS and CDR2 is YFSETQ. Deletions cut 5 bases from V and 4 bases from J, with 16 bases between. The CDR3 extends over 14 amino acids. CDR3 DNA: TGCGCCAGCAGTGAAAGTACACCGAATTACGAGCAGTACTTC. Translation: CASSESTPNYEQYF.

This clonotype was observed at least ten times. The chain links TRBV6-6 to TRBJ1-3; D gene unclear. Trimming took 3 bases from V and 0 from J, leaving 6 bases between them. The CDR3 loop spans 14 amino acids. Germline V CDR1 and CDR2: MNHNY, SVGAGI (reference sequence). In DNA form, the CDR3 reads TGTGCCAGCAGTTATGTGAGCTCTGGAAACACCATATATTTT. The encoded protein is CASSYVSSGNTIYF.

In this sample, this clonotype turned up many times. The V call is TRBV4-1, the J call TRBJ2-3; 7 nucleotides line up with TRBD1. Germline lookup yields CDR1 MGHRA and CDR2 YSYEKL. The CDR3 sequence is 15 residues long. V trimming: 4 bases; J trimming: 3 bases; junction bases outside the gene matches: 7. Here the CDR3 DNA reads TGCGCCAGCAGCCGCGGACAGGATCGAACAGATACGCAGTATTTT. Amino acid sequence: CASSRGQDRTDTQYF.

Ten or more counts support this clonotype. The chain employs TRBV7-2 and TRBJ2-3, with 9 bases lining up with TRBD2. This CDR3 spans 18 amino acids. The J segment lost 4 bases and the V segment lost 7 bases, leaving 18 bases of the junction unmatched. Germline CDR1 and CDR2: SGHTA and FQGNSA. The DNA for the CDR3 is TGTGCCAGCACATCCTTGGTAGCCGGCCTAGCGGGGTCAGATACGCAGTATTTT. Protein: CASTSLVAGLAGSDTQYF. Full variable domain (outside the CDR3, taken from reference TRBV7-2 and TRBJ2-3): GAGVSQSPSNKVTEKGKDVELRCDPISGHTALYWYRQSLGQGLEFLIYFQGNSAPDKSGLPSDRFSAERTGGSVSTLTIQRTQQEDSAVYLCASTSLVAGLAGSDTQYFGPGTRLTVL.

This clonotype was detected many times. The CDR3 here is CSARAETADYEQYF. The CDR3 DNA sequence: TGCAGTGCTAGGGCCGAGACGGCCGACTACGAGCAGTACTTC. This rearrangement joins TRBV20-1 to TRBJ2-7; no clear D. Trimming left V 3 bases short and J 3 bases short, with 15 bases between. The CDR3 sequence is 14 residues long. Germline CDR1 is DFQATT and CDR2 is SNEGSKA (reference sequence).

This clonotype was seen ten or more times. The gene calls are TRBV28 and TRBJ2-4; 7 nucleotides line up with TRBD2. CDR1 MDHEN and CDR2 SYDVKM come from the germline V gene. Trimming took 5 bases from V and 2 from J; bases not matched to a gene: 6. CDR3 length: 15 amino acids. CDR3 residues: CASSPRGETKNIQYF. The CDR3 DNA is TGTGCCAGCAGTCCACGGGGGGAAACCAAAAACATTCAGTACTTC.